Presented here are 24 T cell receptor beta chains from one specimen sequenced in a study of blood T cell repertoires in COVID-19. Here immunoSEQ multiplex PCR was the method, and the copy in TCRdb shows in-frame clones only, minus some. The data contain 80,000 to 95,000 clones, 89% of them singletons. The specimen was peripheral blood. Every receptor here comes from an older woman with acute or convalescent COVID-19.

DNA for the CDR3: TGTGCCAGCAGTGAGTATGGGACAGGGGGATGGAACACTGAAGCTTTCTTT. Amino acids: CASSEYGTGGWNTEAFF. The V gene is TRBV6-1, the J gene TRBJ1-1, with 11 bases lining up with TRBD1. The germline V gene has CDR1 MNHNS and CDR2 SASEGT. This CDR3 comprises 17 residues. V lost 3 bases to trimming and J lost 1 base; unmatched junction nucleotides: 7.

The V gene is TRBV5-8, the J gene TRBJ1-5; possibly TRBD1 for D (6 bases). Trimming took off 0 bases at V and 3 bases at J, with 10 bases between the two ends. The CDR3 has 15 residues. Germline CDR1 is SGHTS and CDR2 is YDEGEE. This CDR3 is CASSLGTVYNQPQHF. The CDR3 nucleotides are TGTGCCAGCAGCTTGGGGACAGTTTACAATCAGCCCCAGCATTTT.

This chain joins TRBV3-1 (or the pseudogene TRBV3-2) and TRBJ2-3; a possible D gene is TRBD2 (8 bases). The CDR3 runs 15 residues. V was trimmed by 4 bases and J by 0 bases, leaving 11 bases between them. Looked up from germline, CDR1 is LGHDT and CDR2 is YNNKEL (reference sequence). CDR3 loop: CASSLAGQSTDTQYF. CDR3 nucleotides: TGTGCCAGCAGCCTAGCGGGACAGAGCACAGATACGCAGTATTTT.

The V and J genes are TRBV19 and TRBJ2-2; TRBD1 might be the D (5 bases). Germline CDR1 and CDR2: LNHDA and SQIVND (reference sequence). Trimming removed 3 bases from V and 8 bases from J, with 16 bases in between. This CDR3 is built from 15 residues. The CDR3 DNA reads as TGTGCCAGTAGTATCCCAGGGTGGGAATCGGGGGAGCTGTTTTTT. Residues: CASSIPGWESGELFF.

J is TRBJ2-7 and V is TRBV6-1; 9 positions agree with TRBD1. The CDR3 sequence is 14 residues long. Germline lookup yields CDR1 MNHNS and CDR2 SASEGT. The ends lost 1 base at V and 8 bases at J; junction bases unmatched: 6. The CDR3 spells CASSEGGTGFKQYV. Here the CDR3 DNA reads TGTGCCAGCAGTGAAGGTGGGACAGGGTTTAAGCAGTACGTC.

CDR3 sequence: CASSPPGLPYEQYF. The CDR3 nucleotides read TGTGCCAGCAGTCCCCCGGGACTCCCCTACGAGCAGTACTTC. The chain has TRBV28 and TRBJ2-7; TRBD2 is a possible D gene (6 bases). The CDR3 sequence is 14 residues long. The V and J ends lost 5 bases and 2 bases respectively, with 13 bases between them. In germline, CDR1 is MDHEN, CDR2 SYDVKM.

This chain links TRBV19 with TRBJ2-3; TRBD2 agrees at 13 bases. Germline V CDR1 and CDR2: LNHDA, SQIVND (reference sequence). With V trimmed by 4 bases and J by 0 bases, 7 bases remained unmatched. This CDR3 is 18 amino acids long. The CDR3 DNA reads TGTGCCAGTAGTAGATCCGGGACTAGCGGGACTAGCACAGATACGCAGTATTTT. It specifies CASSRSGTSGTSTDTQYF.

The CDR3 here is CASSSGTSGSSQFF. CDR3 DNA: TGTGCCAGCAGCTCCGGGACTAGCGGGAGTTCGCAGTTCTTC. The chain couples TRBV11-3 to TRBJ2-1; 14 bases are a match to TRBD2. Trimming took 4 bases from V and 12 from J; bases not matched to a gene: 5. This CDR3 comprises 14 residues. Germline CDR1 and CDR2: SGHNT and YENEEA.

The rearrangement links TRBV15 to TRBJ2-2, with 8 nucleotides matching TRBD2. Germline V lookup: CDR1 LNHNV, CDR2 YYDKDF (reference sequence). The CDR3 extends over 17 amino acids. V was clipped by 0 bases and J by 4 bases; unmatched bases: 7. CDR3 bases: TGTGCCACCAGCAGAGATAAGCGGGAGTTGGGCACCGGGGAGCTGTTTTTT. Its translation: CATSRDKRELGTGELFF.

The chain is built from TRBV28 and TRBJ2-1; tentatively, D is TRBD2 (5 bases). This CDR3 spans 14 amino acids. Trimming cost V 3 bases and J 1 base, with 7 bases left between them. Per germline, CDR1 MDHEN and CDR2 SYDVKM. The CDR3: CASSFTRSYNEQFF. The CDR3 DNA reads TGTGCCAGCAGTTTCACTAGGTCCTACAATGAGCAGTTCTTC.

The chain carries TRBV18 and TRBJ2-1, with a weak D call TRBD2 (7 bases). V was cut by 3 bases and J by 6 bases, with 18 bases left in between. Germline lookup yields CDR1 KGHSH and CDR2 LQKENI. This CDR3 is 16 amino acids long. Here the CDR3 reads CASSPGRGANTNEQFF. CDR3 bases: TGTGCCAGCTCACCGGGTCGGGGGGCCAACACCAATGAGCAGTTCTTC.

The count of this clone is one. The J gene is TRBJ2-2, the V gene TRBV28; weak D call: TRBD1 (6 bases). The germline CDR1 and CDR2 sequences are MDHEN and SYDVKM. The CDR3 sequence is 14 residues long. Trimming removed 8 bases at V and 1 base at J, with 11 bases between. The CDR3 loop reads CASLGALNTGELFF. The DNA for the CDR3 is TGTGCCAGCCTGGGGGCGTTGAACACCGGGGAGCTGTTTTTT.

V and J are TRBV5-5 and TRBJ2-7; the match to TRBD2 covers 8 bases. V lost 0 bases, J lost 7 bases, and 3 bases stayed unmatched. This CDR3 region has 13 residues. Germline CDR1 and CDR2: SGHKS and YYEKEE (reference sequence). The CDR3: CASSLAGGPEQYV. The CDR3 nucleotides are TGTGCCAGCAGCTTGGCGGGGGGGCCGGAGCAGTACGTC.

The rearrangement links TRBV27 to TRBJ1-1, with TRBD1 as a possible D gene (6 bases). V was cut by 2 bases and J by 0 bases, with 25 bases left in between. The CDR3 totals 20 residues. CDR1 and CDR2 from the germline V gene are MNHEY and SMNVEV (reference sequence). In nucleotides, the CDR3 is TGTGCCAGCAGTTTAGAGGGCGGGGGGCGTTGGGCTGGAATGAACACTGAAGCTTTCTTT. It specifies CASSLEGGGRWAGMNTEAFF.

This sequence joins TRBV28 and TRBJ1-4; 9 bases match TRBD1. CDR3 length equals 16 residues. The V gene end was trimmed by 5 bases and the J gene end by 6 bases; junction bases not matched to a gene: 10. Germline lookup yields CDR1 MDHEN and CDR2 SYDVKM. The CDR3: CASSAPGQGGDEKLFF. The CDR3 DNA is TGTGCCAGCAGTGCACCGGGACAGGGAGGGGATGAAAAACTGTTTTTT.

The V gene is TRBV18, the J gene TRBJ2-1, with D maybe TRBD2 (7 bases). The ends were cut back, 11 bases at V and 4 bases at J, with 12 bases in the middle. The length of the CDR3 is 12 residues. In germline, CDR1 is KGHSH, CDR2 LQKENI. CDR3 DNA sequence: TGTGCCTCCAAGGGGGGGTACAATGAGCAGTTCTTC. Its translation: CASKGGYNEQFF. Combining the CDR3 with reference TRBV18 and TRBJ2-1 gives the whole variable domain NAGVMQNPRHLVRRRGQEARLRCSPMKGHSHVYWYRQLPEEGLKFMVYLQKENIIDESGMPKERFSAEFPKEGPSILRIQQVVRGDSAAYFCASKGGYNEQFFGPGTRLTVL.

This chain joins TRBV19 and TRBJ2-7, with D maybe TRBD2 (6 bases). V shed 11 bases and J shed 0 bases, with 23 bases lying between them. Per germline, CDR1 LNHDA and CDR2 SQIVND (reference sequence). This CDR3 has 16 amino acids. CDR3 DNA: TGTGCCGGTTCTAGCGTAGTCCACGACCTCTCCTACGAGCAGTACGTC. Encoded protein: CAGSSVVHDLSYEQYV.

V is TRBV18 and J is TRBJ2-1, with 7 positions matching TRBD1. CDR3 size: 15 residues. After removal of 3 bases from V and 2 bases from J, the junction contained 4 bases not matched to a gene. CDR1 and CDR2 (germline): KGHSH, LQKENI. CDR3 sequence reads: CASSPTGTTYNEQFF. CDR3 sequence (DNA): TGTGCCAGCTCACCGACAGGGACCACCTACAATGAGCAGTTCTTC. The whole variable domain, remainder taken from reference TRBV18 and TRBJ2-1, is NAGVMQNPRHLVRRRGQEARLRCSPMKGHSHVYWYRQLPEEGLKFMVYLQKENIIDESGMPKERFSAEFPKEGPSILRIQQVVRGDSAAYFCASSPTGTTYNEQFFGPGTRLTVL.

V is TRBV6-2 or TRBV6-3 and J is TRBJ1-2; no reliable D call. The length of the CDR3 is 15 residues. Germline-derived CDR1 and CDR2 are MNHEY and SVGEGT. The germline V and J ends were trimmed by 0 bases and 4 bases, with 12 bases remaining between them. The CDR3 bases are TGTGCCAGCAGTTACTCGACGATGACTCTCTATGGCTACACCTTC. Translation gives CASSYSTMTLYGYTF.

The chain links TRBV27 to TRBJ1-1, with TRBD1 identical over 11 bases. Trimming took 7 bases from V and 11 from J; bases not matched to a gene: 9. CDR1 is MNHEY and CDR2 is SMNVEV in the germline V gene (reference sequence). The CDR3 totals 13 residues. CDR3 residues: CASNKDRGPMAFF. The DNA for the CDR3 is TGTGCCAGCAACAAGGACAGGGGGCCGATGGCTTTCTTT.

The rearrangement joins TRBV11-2 to TRBJ2-3; the match to TRBD2 covers 10 bases. The CDR3 runs 16 residues. V gave up 3 bases and J gave up 1 base; unmatched junction bases: 4. CDR1 SGHAT and CDR2 FQNNGV come from the germline V gene. Here the CDR3 DNA reads TGTGCCAGCAGCTTTTCCGGACTAGCGGGCACAGATACGCAGTATTTT. Translated: CASSFSGLAGTDTQYF. Filled out from reference TRBV11-2 and TRBJ2-3, the complete variable domain reads EAGVAQSPRYKIIEKRQSVAFWCNPISGHATLYWYQQILGQGPKLLIQFQNNGVVDDSQLPKDRFSAERLKGVDSTLKIQPAKLEDSAVYLCASSFSGLAGTDTQYFGPGTRLTVL.

This rearrangement joins TRBV28 to TRBJ1-5, with 8 bases identical to TRBD1. The junction had 9 bases not matched to a gene; V was cut back by 2 bases and J by 6 bases. The CDR3 is 16 amino acids. Germline V gene lookup returns CDR1 MDHEN and CDR2 SYDVKM. The CDR3 sequence is CASSLSTRGRGQPQHF. The CDR3, as DNA: TGTGCCAGCAGTTTAAGTACCAGGGGGCGAGGTCAGCCCCAGCATTTT.

This sequence joins TRBV2 and TRBJ2-5; 9 nucleotides match TRBD2. The CDR3 totals 15 residues. Germline CDR1 reads SNHLY; CDR2 reads FYNNEI. V shed 4 bases and J 1 base; nucleotides not matched to a gene: 4. CDR3 loop: CASSGLAVLQETQYF. As DNA, the CDR3 is TGTGCCAGCAGTGGACTAGCGGTACTCCAAGAGACCCAGTACTTC.

The chain couples TRBV7-8 to TRBJ1-5, with 7 bases that match TRBD1. CDR1 is SGHVS and CDR2 is FQNEAQ in the germline V gene. V shed 5 bases and J 2 bases; nucleotides not matched to a gene: 3. This CDR3 has 14 amino acids. CDR3 residues: CASSMDRRNQPQHF. The CDR3 DNA sequence: TGTGCCAGCAGCATGGACAGGCGCAATCAGCCCCAGCATTTT.